This section outlines one T cell receptor (beta chain) sequence together with its context. This CDR3 region has 14 residues. The ends lost 7 bases at V and 2 bases at J; junction bases unmatched: 6. Germline CDR1 and CDR2: MNHNS and SASEGT. One entry per CDR3 protein results from TCRdb running MiXCR on the RT-PCR reads. The sample lists roughly 540,000 distinct CDR3 sequences; approximately 20% were seen once. This specimen belongs to a study of response to subunit inactivated influenza vaccine. The data also belong to a second study, concerning T cells expressing NK-cell markers. That study reports: Researchers built TCR beta cDNA using 5'RACE template switching with UMIs. Beta-chain profiling covered CD3+CD56+NKG2C+, CD3+CD56+NKG2C- and CD3+CD56-NKG2C+ sorted subsets. HCMV serostatus: seven of eight sequenced donors positive, one negative. Of CD8+ T cells, 1.0-7.0% belonged to dominant NKG2C+ clonotypes in roughly six donors. These same clonotypes (in four donors) also led the CD3+CD56-NKG2C+ fraction.

This sequence originates from a man in his forties or fifties who received an inactivated influenza vaccine. This sequence joins TRBV6-1 and TRBJ2-7; 9 bases line up with TRBD1. The sequenced sample was CD4+ T cells sorted from PBMCs, obtained roughly 12 days after vaccination. The DNA for the CDR3 is TGTGCCAGCAACCCCGGGACAGGGACCTACGAGCAGTACTTC. It yields the protein CASNPGTGTYEQYF.